This T cell receptor (beta chain) was documented in a study of prognosis after radiotherapy for stage I lung cancer. Ten or more counts support this clonotype. Patients were all node-negative on CT and PET/CT, lacking prior chemotherapy, radiotherapy or other malignancies. Blood draws of 5.5 to 7.5 milliliters of peripheral blood occurred at each of two time points. Amplification of the TCR beta CDR3 (from genomic DNA) was done by two-round multiplex PCR. First-round PCR, the initial amplification, used primers specific to each TRBV and TRBJ gene. TCRdb analysed the multiplex PCR reads with MiXCR anew, one entry per CDR3 protein. The sample has fewer than 20,000 distinct CDR3 sequences, 44% seen once. The CDR3 totals 14 residues. Germline V gene sequence: CDR1 SGHVS, CDR2 FNYEAQ. V trimming: 3 bases; J trimming: 1 base; junction bases outside the gene matches: 2.

The sequence came from a donor over 45 with non-small cell lung cancer. The sample here was PBMCs, taken before or after stereotactic body radiation therapy (not recorded which). The J gene is TRBJ2-7, the V gene TRBV7-6, with 8 bases lining up with TRBD1. CDR3 bases: TGTGCCAGCAGCTTTACAGGGGGGTCCTACGAGCAGTACTTC. Translating it yields CASSFTGGSYEQYF.